The 20 T cell receptor beta chains below come from one sample, sequenced in a study of blood T cells in healthy people across ages. Next came a second PCR, run for roughly 6 to 11 cycles, which used a sample-barcoded 5' primer along with a J-beta primer mix. In TCRdb, the 5' RACE reads were re-called with MiXCR into one record per CDR3 protein. Of 500,000 to 600,000 distinct CDR3 sequences listed, roughly 29% are singletons. The specimen was blood. These TCRs come from a woman aged 70-85 years in good health.

This chain joins TRBV5-1 and TRBJ2-3; D perhaps matches TRBD1 (6 bases). The ends were cut back, 4 bases at V and 3 bases at J, with 9 bases in the middle. CDR1 and CDR2 (germline): SGHRS, YFSETQ. The CDR3 runs 13 residues. The CDR3 is CASSQGWTDTQYF. CDR3 nucleotides: TGCGCCAGCAGCCAGGGGTGGACAGATACGCAGTATTTT. The variable domain in full, completed from reference TRBV5-1 and TRBJ2-3, reads KAGVTQTPRYLIKTRGQQVTLSCSPISGHRSVSWYQQTPGQGLQFLFEYFSETQRNKGNFPGRFSGRQFSNSRSEMNVSTLELGDSALYLCASSQGWTDTQYFGPGTRLTVL.

The genes are TRBV5-1 and TRBJ1-2, with D possibly matching TRBD1 (5 bases). The V end was cut by 4 bases, the J end by 5 bases, with 18 bases between. This CDR3 has 15 amino acids. The germline CDR1 and CDR2 sequences are SGHRS and YFSETQ. The CDR3 nucleotides are TGCGCCAGCAGCGTTTCCGGGACTCTCCTTTATGGCTACACCTTC. Protein sequence: CASSVSGTLLYGYTF.

The V call is TRBV5-5, the J call TRBJ1-2; D perhaps matches TRBD1 (5 bases). The germline V gene has CDR1 SGHKS and CDR2 YYEKEE (reference sequence). Between the trimmed V and J ends, which lost 3 bases and 5 bases, there was a span of 14 bases. The CDR3 extends over 14 amino acids. CDR3 DNA sequence: TGTGCCAGCAGCTCCAATCAGGGCGAGTATGGCTACACCTTC. Translating it yields CASSSNQGEYGYTF.

V is TRBV7-2 and J is TRBJ2-5; D tentatively reads TRBD1 or TRBD2 (6 bases each). Trimming left V 4 bases short and J 7 bases short, with 25 bases between. Germline V gene data show CDR1 as SGHTA and CDR2 as FQGNSA. The CDR3 extends over 17 amino acids. The CDR3 DNA reads TGTGCCAGCAGCTCCCAAGCGACAGGCCTGGGGGGAGGGACCCAGTACTTC. Translated: CASSSQATGLGGGTQYF. The full variable domain, rest sourced from reference TRBV7-2 and TRBJ2-5, is GAGVSQSPSNKVTEKGKDVELRCDPISGHTALYWYRQSLGQGLEFLIYFQGNSAPDKSGLPSDRFSAERTGGSVSTLTIQRTQQEDSAVYLCASSSQATGLGGGTQYFGPGTRLLVL.

V is TRBV19 and J is TRBJ1-2; D uncertain. Trimming removed 3 bases at V and 1 base at J, with 3 bases between. CDR1 and CDR2 (germline): LNHDA, SQIVND (reference sequence). The CDR3 runs 12 residues. The CDR3 DNA follows: TGTGCCAGTAGTATGGTTAACTATGGCTACACCTTC. Translation: CASSMVNYGYTF.

The sample holds a few counts of this clonotype. This chain uses TRBV2 with TRBJ1-1, with 7 bases aligning to TRBD1. Germline V lookup: CDR1 SNHLY, CDR2 FYNNEI. J was trimmed by 0 bases and V by 2 bases; bases with no gene match: 6. There are 16 residues in the CDR3. The CDR3 sequence: CASSETSTGMNTEAFF. The DNA of the CDR3 is TGTGCCAGCAGTGAAACATCGACAGGGATGAACACTGAAGCTTTCTTT.

In this sample, this clonotype turned up a few times. The rearrangement joins TRBV20-1 to TRBJ2-1, with D possibly TRBD1 on 6 matching bases. Near its end, the DNA agrees better with TRBJ2-7, so the J call may be wrong. Germline CDR1 and CDR2: DFQATT and SNEGSKA (reference sequence). CDR3 size: 14 residues. CDR3 nucleotides: TGCAGTGCTAGAGAACAGGGAAATCCGTACGAGCAGTACTTC. Its translation: CSAREQGNPYEQYF.

The CDR3 DNA reads as TGTGCCAGCAGTCGATTCCCGATGAACACTGAAGCTTTCTTT. It yields the protein CASSRFPMNTEAFF. The chain carries TRBV12-3 or TRBV12-4 and TRBJ1-1; D ambiguous. The CDR3 extends over 14 amino acids. Deletions cut 5 bases from V and 0 bases from J, with 10 bases between.

The rearrangement joins TRBV11-2 to TRBJ1-4, with a possible D match to TRBD1 (5 bases). Germline loops: CDR1 SGHAT, CDR2 FQNNGV. Trimming removed 7 bases at V and 8 bases at J, with 17 bases between. The CDR3 runs 14 residues. The CDR3 region has the DNA TGTGCCAGCACCTCTTGGGGGAAGGACGAAAAACTGTTTTTT. This sequence encodes CASTSWGKDEKLFF.

This clonotype was picked up a small number of times. This chain links TRBV25-1 with TRBJ1-4; a weak D match, TRBD1 (6 bases). With 3 bases removed from V and 6 bases from J, the gap between germline ends came to 14 bases. Germline V lookup: CDR1 MGHDK, CDR2 SYGVNS. This CDR3 contains 15 residues. CDR3 sequence: CASSDFRGGDEKLFF. For the CDR3, the DNA is TGTGCCAGCAGTGATTTCAGGGGCGGAGATGAAAAACTGTTTTTT.

This clonotype showed up just a few times. The chain employs TRBV6-2 or TRBV6-3 and TRBJ2-7, with 10 bases that match TRBD1. The CDR3 consists of 13 residues. The V and J ends lost 6 bases and 5 bases, in that order; junction bases with no gene match: 4. CDR1 is MNHEY, CDR2 SVGEGT, per germline. CDR3 sequence (DNA): TGTGCCAGCAGGGGGACAGGGGTCCACGAGCAGTACTTC. This gives the protein CASRGTGVHEQYF.

This chain connects TRBV20-1 to TRBJ1-2; D ambiguous. This CDR3 has 12 residues. V dropped 0 bases and J dropped 5 bases, with 7 bases sitting between them. Germline V gene lookup returns CDR1 DFQATT and CDR2 SNEGSKA (reference sequence). As DNA, the CDR3 is TGCAGTGCTAGAGAGGACGGATATGGCTACACCTTC. Residues: CSAREDGYGYTF.

This chain uses TRBV7-9 with TRBJ2-1; D may be TRBD2 (6 bases). CDR1 SEHNR and CDR2 FQNEAQ come from the germline V gene (reference sequence). V gave up 6 bases and J gave up 0 bases, with 12 bases separating them. The CDR3 spans 15 residues. As DNA, the CDR3 is TGTGCCAGCAGTGGGGGGTCCAGCTCCTACAATGAGCAGTTCTTC. Protein product: CASSGGSSSYNEQFF.

The rearrangement joins TRBV20-1 to TRBJ2-5, with a tentative D call TRBD2 (6 bases). The J call may be wrong; the DNA end is better matched by TRBJ2-1. CDR1 and CDR2 (germline): DFQATT, SNEGSKA (reference sequence). CDR3 length: 16 amino acids. The CDR3 here is CSARYGGAGYYNEQFF. The CDR3 region has the DNA TGCAGTGCTAGATACGGCGGGGCAGGATACTACAATGAGCAGTTCTTC.

This clonotype was seen a handful of times. The chain combines TRBV4-3 with TRBJ2-1; the D is unclear. V lost 5 bases, J lost 5 bases, and 13 bases lay in between. The CDR3 extends over 14 amino acids. Germline V gives CDR1 LGHNA, CDR2 YSLEER. CDR3 amino acids: CASSFASYDNEQFF. The CDR3 bases are TGCGCCAGCAGCTTCGCTAGTTACGACAATGAGCAGTTCTTC.

This chain joins TRBV29-1 and TRBJ2-3; D not resolved. The germline gives CDR1 SQVTM, CDR2 ANQGSEA. This CDR3 spans 13 amino acids. V was trimmed by 5 bases and J by 1 base, leaving 10 bases between them. CDR3 nucleotide sequence: TGCAGCGTTTTCGGCTGGGGCACAGATACGCAGTATTTT. This gives the protein CSVFGWGTDTQYF.

The gene calls are TRBV20-1 and TRBJ2-1; 11 nucleotides line up with TRBD1. Germline loops: CDR1 DFQATT, CDR2 SNEGSKA (reference sequence). V gave up 1 base and J gave up 8 bases; unmatched junction bases: 4. The CDR3 is 14 residues long. Written as DNA, the CDR3 is TGCAGTGCTAGAGGCTTGGGACAGGGGGATGAGCAGTTCTTC. Protein product: CSARGLGQGDEQFF.

This clonotype was found a few times. This rearrangement joins TRBV6-1 to TRBJ1-3, with D maybe TRBD1 (5 bases). The CDR3 extends over 14 amino acids. Germline CDR1 MNHNS, CDR2 SASEGT. The ends were cut back, 8 bases at V and 5 bases at J, with 16 bases in the middle. CDR3 DNA sequence: TGTGCCAGCGGATCCGGGACGGTTCGAAACACCATATATTTT. It is translated as CASGSGTVRNTIYF.

This clonotype was seen a few times. This chain connects TRBV2 to TRBJ2-5; 7 bases fit TRBD2. The V gene end was trimmed by 7 bases and the J gene end by 1 base; junction bases not matched to a gene: 9. The CDR3 length is 15 residues. Germline assignment: CDR1 SNHLY and CDR2 FYNNEI. The CDR3 region is CASTEMGGVQETQYF. The CDR3 DNA reads TGTGCCAGCACCGAAATGGGGGGGGTCCAAGAGACCCAGTACTTC.

The rearrangement joins TRBV20-1 to TRBJ2-5, with D maybe TRBD2 (5 bases). Germline-derived CDR1 and CDR2 are DFQATT and SNEGSKA (reference sequence). The CDR3 consists of 11 residues. V lost 4 bases, J lost 4 bases, and 7 bases lay in between. The DNA for the CDR3 is TGCAGTGCTATTCTAGCAGAGACCCAGTACTTC. It specifies CSAILAETQYF.